These 9 T cell receptor beta chains came from one sample sequenced in a study of human versus mouse CDR3 diversity and MHC coevolution. Measured with immunoSEQ multiplex PCR; TCRdb has only the in-frame clones, and not every one. The table shows 60,000 to 95,000 clones, with roughly 90% occurring only once. Input material: naive CD4+ T cells from blood. Subset given: CD45RO-negative CD62L-positive naive CD4 T cells. Receptor source: a person between 25 and 75 years old in good health.

This chain joins TRBV19 and TRBJ1-5; no clear D gene. The length of the CDR3 is 15 residues. V was shortened by 4 bases and J by 2 bases, with 12 bases between the two germline ends. Germline values: CDR1 LNHDA, CDR2 SQIVND (reference sequence). As DNA, the CDR3 is TGTGCCAGTAGTAAGGCGGGGATCGGCAATCAGCCCCAGCATTTT. Translated, it gives CASSKAGIGNQPQHF.

DNA for the CDR3: TGTGCCAGCAGCTTGGTGGCAGGGGGCACCGGGGAGCTGTTTTTT. It is translated as CASSLVAGGTGELFF. The V and J genes are TRBV5-6 and TRBJ2-2, with 7 bases identical to TRBD1. CDR3 length: 15 residues. Trimming removed 0 bases from V and 4 bases from J; junction bases left unmatched: 3. Germline V gene data show CDR1 as SGHDT and CDR2 as YYEEEE.

The V call is TRBV4-2, the J call TRBJ2-2; 10 bases match TRBD1. CDR3 length: 15 amino acids. The germline gives CDR1 LGHNA, CDR2 YNFKEQ. The junction had 3 bases not matched to a gene; V was cut back by 4 bases and J by 4 bases. The CDR3 DNA follows: TGTGCCAGCAGCCCCGGACAGGGGGGCACCGGGGAGCTGTTTTTT. Residues: CASSPGQGGTGELFF.

This rearrangement joins TRBV6-5 to TRBJ2-7; TRBD1 matches 11 bases. V shed 5 bases and J 5 bases; nucleotides not matched to a gene: 5. The germline V gene has CDR1 MNHEY and CDR2 SVGAGI. The CDR3 is 14 residues long. CDR3 region: CASSIRDRGDEQYF. CDR3 nucleotides: TGTGCCAGCAGTATTCGGGACAGGGGGGACGAGCAGTACTTC.

V usage is TRBV5-4 and J usage is TRBJ2-1, with 8 bases matching TRBD2. Per the germline V gene, CDR1 is SGHNT and CDR2 is YYREEE (reference sequence). The CDR3 is made up of 17 amino acids. V trimming: 0 bases; J trimming: 5 bases; junction bases outside the gene matches: 10. For the CDR3, the DNA is TGTGCCAGCAGCTTGGTGGTCGGGAGGGGGTCGGACAATGAGCAGTTCTTC. Its protein is CASSLVVGRGSDNEQFF.

This chain joins TRBV7-9 and TRBJ1-5; D is perhaps TRBD1 (6 bases). CDR1 is SEHNR, CDR2 FQNEAQ, per germline (reference sequence). CDR3 length equals 15 residues. V shed 1 base and J shed 2 bases, with 9 bases lying between them. CDR3 in DNA: TGTGCCAGCAGCTTAGGGTCAGGGGGCAATCAGCCCCAGCATTTT. Protein sequence: CASSLGSGGNQPQHF.

The chain links TRBV30 to TRBJ1-1; 8 bases are a match to TRBD1. This CDR3 spans 15 amino acids. Germline V CDR1 and CDR2: GTSNPN, SVGIG (reference sequence). V gave up 1 base and J gave up 1 base; unmatched junction bases: 5. The CDR3 loop reads CAWSARTGRNTEAFF. The CDR3 coding sequence is TGTGCCTGGAGTGCCCGGACAGGGAGGAACACTGAAGCTTTCTTT.

Of note for this clone: Mismatch with germline at one junction end may stem from a read error. The chain joins TRBV18 to TRBJ1-2; a weak D match, TRBD1 (6 bases). This CDR3 is built from 16 residues. The germline gives CDR1 KGHSH, CDR2 LQKENI. The CDR3 DNA sequence: TGTGCCAGTTCACCACAGTATCAGGCAGGGGACTATGGCTACACCTTC. Its translation is CASSPQYQAGDYGYTF.

This clone was recorded once. The J gene is TRBJ2-1, the V gene TRBV13; 14 bases agree with TRBD2. V shed 5 bases, J shed 8 bases, and the junction held 11 bases outside the gene matches. This CDR3 contains 17 residues. Per germline, CDR1 PRHDT and CDR2 FYEKMQ (reference sequence). The CDR3, as DNA: TGTGCCAGCAGCCCCGGGGGACTAGCGGGAGTTTGGGATGAGCAGTTCTTC. Translation: CASSPGGLAGVWDEQFF.